The next 30 T cell receptor beta chains were all read from a single sample in a study of blood T cell repertoires in COVID-19. The protocol was immunoSEQ multiplex PCR, while the TCRdb copy is restricted to in-frame clones and leaves out a portion. The table shows approximately 150,000 clones, with roughly nine tenths occurring only once. Sequenced material: PBMCs or T cells enriched from blood (not recorded which). The source of these receptors is a woman in her thirties or forties who had been exposed to COVID-19.

The J gene is TRBJ2-1, the V gene TRBV5-1; TRBD2 might be the D (6 bases). The CDR3 runs 19 residues. The ends were cut back, 0 bases at V and 5 bases at J, with 24 bases in the middle. The germline V gene has CDR1 SGHRS and CDR2 YFSETQ. CDR3 amino acids: CASSLAFGPSSRENNEQFF. DNA of the CDR3: TGCGCCAGCAGCTTGGCTTTTGGCCCCTCCTCGCGGGAAAACAATGAGCAGTTCTTC.

The chain uses TRBV28 and TRBJ1-2; 8 bases align to TRBD1. The CDR3 covers 13 residues. J gave up 8 bases and V 11 bases, and 13 bases lay outside the gene matches. The germline V gene has CDR1 MDHEN and CDR2 SYDVKM. CDR3 nucleotide sequence: TGTGCCGGCGCGGGGCAGGGGGCGCGGGGCTACACCTTC. Encoded protein: CAGAGQGARGYTF.

This sequence joins TRBV4-3 and TRBJ2-2; D is possibly TRBD2 (6 bases). V was cut by 0 bases and J by 3 bases, with 8 bases left in between. CDR1 is LGHNA, CDR2 YSLEER, per germline. The CDR3 is 15 residues long. The CDR3 reads CASSQEERDTGELFF. CDR3 coding DNA: TGCGCCAGCAGCCAAGAGGAGCGGGACACCGGGGAGCTGTTTTTT.

The chain employs TRBV12-5 and TRBJ2-5; 7 nucleotides match TRBD2. Germline trimming cut 6 bases from V and 4 bases from J; bases unmatched to any gene: 8. The CDR3 length is 14 residues. CDR1 and CDR2 from the germline V gene are LGHNT and FRNRAP. This CDR3 reads CASGASGGGETQYF. Here the CDR3 DNA reads TGTGCTAGTGGGGCTAGCGGAGGCGGAGAGACCCAGTACTTC.

The gene calls are TRBV10-3 and TRBJ2-1; the D gene is possibly TRBD1 (6 bases). V was clipped by 6 bases and J by 7 bases, with 19 bases between them. Germline V gene data show CDR1 as ENHRY and CDR2 as SYGVKD. This CDR3 spans 15 amino acids. Written as DNA, the CDR3 is TGTGCCATCAGCCAACAGGGTGGCGATTCTAATGAGCAGTTCTTC. Translated: CAISQQGGDSNEQFF.

This chain uses TRBV6-2 or TRBV6-3 with TRBJ1-3; D is perhaps TRBD1 (5 bases). The length of the CDR3 is 13 residues. The ends were cut back, 0 bases at V and 15 bases at J, with 15 bases in the middle. The germline gives CDR1 MNHEY, CDR2 SVGEGT. The CDR3 sequence: CASSYSSMQGSYF. CDR3 nucleotides: TGTGCCAGCAGTTACTCGTCGATGCAGGGTTCATATTTT.

The table lists this clone with a few counts. The sample holds other DNA sequences that translate to the same CDR3. This sequence joins TRBV27 and TRBJ1-1, with TRBD1 matching 7 bases. V lost 3 bases and J lost 5; bases outside the gene matches: 3. Germline V gene sequence: CDR1 MNHEY, CDR2 SMNVEV (reference sequence). This CDR3 spans 13 amino acids. The CDR3: CASSLGRGTEAFF. CDR3 coding DNA: TGTGCCAGCAGTTTGGGCAGGGGGACTGAAGCTTTCTTT.

J is TRBJ1-3 and V is TRBV19; 8 positions agree with TRBD1. V lost 6 bases to trimming and J lost 0 bases; unmatched junction nucleotides: 7. The CDR3 spans 16 residues. Germline CDR1 and CDR2: LNHDA and SQIVND (reference sequence). The CDR3 sequence: CASSRGQAVSGNTIYF. CDR3 nucleotides: TGTGCCAGTAGCAGGGGACAGGCTGTCTCTGGAAACACCATATATTTT.

V usage is TRBV11-2 and J usage is TRBJ2-3, with TRBD2 matching 8 bases. With V trimmed by 4 bases and J by 3 bases, 3 bases remained unmatched. Germline V gene data show CDR1 as SGHAT and CDR2 as FQNNGV. The CDR3 loop spans 14 amino acids. CDR3 coding DNA: TGTGCCAGCAGCTCGGGACTAGTTACAGATACGCAGTATTTT. It specifies CASSSGLVTDTQYF.

The genes are TRBV4-2 and TRBJ2-7; 9 bases map to TRBD2. V shed 1 base and J 2 bases; nucleotides not matched to a gene: 18. This CDR3 contains 20 residues. Germline V lookup: CDR1 LGHNA, CDR2 YNFKEQ. CDR3 in amino acids: CASSQVRISGGPYLPYEQYF. The CDR3 bases are TGTGCCAGCAGCCAAGTACGCATTAGCGGGGGCCCATATCTCCCCTACGAGCAGTACTTC.

This clone is a singleton in its sample. The chain is built from TRBV28 and TRBJ2-7; TRBD1 might be the D (6 bases). The germline V gene has CDR1 MDHEN and CDR2 SYDVKM. V was trimmed by 4 bases and J by 5 bases, leaving 18 bases between them. This CDR3 region has 15 residues. In DNA form, the CDR3 reads TGTGCCAGCAGTTCCTCCTCGTGGCAGGGGAACGAGCAGTACTTC. As protein: CASSSSSWQGNEQYF.

The table lists this clone with a few counts. This sequence joins TRBV9 and TRBJ2-1, with D possibly being TRBD2 (6 bases). CDR3 length equals 15 residues. Germline V gene lookup returns CDR1 SGDLS and CDR2 YYNGEE. V was shortened by 7 bases and J by 3 bases, with 17 bases between the two germline ends. CDR3 DNA: TGTGCCAGCGGGCCCCCGGGACTCAACTACAATGAGCAGTTCTTC. Translation gives CASGPPGLNYNEQFF. Based on the CDR3 plus reference TRBV9 and TRBJ2-1, the full variable domain is DSGVTQTPKHLITATGQRVTLRCSPRSGDLSVYWYQQSLDQGLQFLIQYYNGEERAKGNILERFSAQQFPDLHSELNLSSLELGDSALYFCASGPPGLNYNEQFFGPGTRLTVL.

This chain links TRBV19 with TRBJ1-1; a weak D match, TRBD1 (5 bases). This CDR3 spans 14 amino acids. V was trimmed by 5 bases and J by 4 bases, leaving 14 bases between them. Germline lookup yields CDR1 LNHDA and CDR2 SQIVND (reference sequence). CDR3 nucleotides: TGTGCCAGTAGTCCCCAACAGGTGAGCACTGAAGCTTTCTTT. Its translation: CASSPQQVSTEAFF.

V usage is TRBV6-5 and J usage is TRBJ2-7, with 7 nucleotides matching TRBD1. Unmatched junction bases numbered 9, after V lost 3 bases and J lost 1 base. There are 16 residues in the CDR3. Looked up from germline, CDR1 is MNHEY and CDR2 is SVGAGI. As DNA, the CDR3 is TGTGCCAGCAGTTATTCCCGACAGGGTCTGTCCTACGAGCAGTACTTC. The encoded protein is CASSYSRQGLSYEQYF.

The chain uses TRBV9 and TRBJ2-5; the D gene is possibly TRBD2 (5 bases). The V and J ends lost 0 bases and 1 base respectively, with 7 bases between them. Germline loops: CDR1 SGDLS, CDR2 YYNGEE. This CDR3 contains 14 residues. CDR3 amino acids: CASSVALAQETQYF. The CDR3 coding sequence is TGTGCCAGCAGCGTAGCCCTAGCCCAAGAGACCCAGTACTTC.

The V call is TRBV12-3 or TRBV12-4, the J call TRBJ2-4, with D possibly being TRBD2 (6 bases). The ends were cut back, 8 bases at V and 10 bases at J, with 18 bases in the middle. This CDR3 region has 13 residues. The CDR3 nucleotides are TGTGCCAGCCTTGACGGGAGTGGGGGGATTCAGTACTTC. It is translated as CASLDGSGGIQYF.

This rearrangement joins TRBV9 to TRBJ1-4; tentative D call: TRBD1 (6 bases). The germline V gene has CDR1 SGDLS and CDR2 YYNGEE. V was pared by 1 base and J by 4 bases, with 11 bases between. The CDR3 is made up of 15 amino acids. CDR3 sequence: CASSVQTGLNEKLFF. The CDR3, as DNA: TGTGCCAGCAGCGTACAGACAGGCCTTAATGAAAAACTGTTTTTT.

CDR3 coding DNA: TGTGCCAGCAGTTACTTCCAACCGCCGGACGAGCAGTACTTC. Translating it yields CASSYFQPPDEQYF. V is TRBV6-5 and J is TRBJ2-7; D is uncertain. Between the trimmed V and J ends, which lost 1 base and 5 bases, there was a span of 12 bases. In germline, CDR1 is MNHEY, CDR2 SVGAGI. The CDR3 runs to 14 residues.

The sample holds one count of this clone. The rearrangement joins TRBV27 to TRBJ2-1, with 9 bases identical to TRBD2. This CDR3 has 15 amino acids. The V gene end was trimmed by 1 base and the J gene end by 7 bases; junction bases not matched to a gene: 5. Germline values: CDR1 MNHEY, CDR2 SMNVEV (reference sequence). Here the CDR3 reads CASSLWLAGTNEQFF. The CDR3 DNA sequence: TGTGCCAGCAGTTTATGGCTAGCGGGAACTAATGAGCAGTTCTTC.

V usage is TRBV6-5 and J usage is TRBJ1-1, with 10 bases aligning to TRBD1. The germline V gene has CDR1 MNHEY and CDR2 SVGAGI. The V and J ends lost 6 bases and 5 bases, in that order; junction bases with no gene match: 9. This CDR3 has 15 amino acids. CDR3 residues: CASSLAGQGRTEAFF. DNA for the CDR3: TGTGCCAGCAGCCTTGCGGGACAGGGGAGGACTGAAGCTTTCTTT.

The V and J genes are TRBV21-1 and TRBJ1-2; the D segment call TRBD1 is taken from the table without a DNA check. TRBV21-1 is reported as a pseudogene. This CDR3 spans 13 amino acids. DNA of the CDR3: TGTGCCAGCAGCAAAGGGGCTGGCTATGGCTACACCTTC. It specifies CASSKGAGYGYTF.

This clone was observed a handful of times. The rearrangement links TRBV5-1 to TRBJ1-1; 8 bases agree with TRBD1. CDR1 and CDR2 (germline): SGHRS, YFSETQ. J was trimmed by 0 bases and V by 5 bases; bases with no gene match: 3. The CDR3 has 14 amino acids. The CDR3 sequence: CASSQQGVNTEAFF. The DNA for the CDR3 is TGCGCCAGCAGTCAACAGGGGGTGAACACTGAAGCTTTCTTT.

The rearrangement links TRBV2 to TRBJ1-1, with D uncertain. There are 13 residues in the CDR3. Germline CDR1 and CDR2: SNHLY and FYNNEI. The ends were cut back, 10 bases at V and 0 bases at J, with 12 bases in the middle. This CDR3 reads CATRRPVNTEAFF. For the CDR3, the DNA is TGTGCCACGAGGAGACCCGTGAACACTGAAGCTTTCTTT.

Note on this clone: A junction boundary mismatches the germline segment, possibly from a read error. The genes are TRBV18 and TRBJ1-2; weak D call: TRBD1 (6 bases). In germline, CDR1 is KGHSH, CDR2 LQKENI. The CDR3 is 15 amino acids. CDR3 residues: CASSSPGHLNYGYTF. In nucleotides, the CDR3 is TGTGCCAGCTCATCACCGGGACACCTTAACTATGGCTACACCTTC. Full variable domain (rest looked up from reference TRBV18 and TRBJ1-2): NAGVMQNPRHLVRRRGQEARLRCSPMKGHSHVYWYRQLPEEGLKFMVYLQKENIIDESGMPKERFSAEFPKEGPSILRIQQVVRGDSAAYFCASSSPGHLNYGYTFGSGTRLTVV.

The rearrangement links TRBV6-1 to TRBJ2-3, with 8 bases that match TRBD1. Germline values: CDR1 MNHNS, CDR2 SASEGT. The CDR3 contains 15 residues. J lost 2 bases, V lost 2 bases, and 3 bases had no gene match. The CDR3 spells CASSEPQGATDTQYF. CDR3 DNA: TGTGCCAGCAGTGAACCCCAGGGGGCCACAGATACGCAGTATTTT.

This clone was observed a single time. V is TRBV9 and J is TRBJ2-6, with TRBD1 matching over 9 bases. There are 16 residues in the CDR3. With 2 bases clipped from V and 2 bases from J, the junction kept 2 bases outside the gene matches. The germline gives CDR1 SGDLS, CDR2 YYNGEE. CDR3 in DNA: TGTGCCAGCAGCGTCGACAGGGGGGCTGGGGCCAACGTCCTGACTTTC. This gives the protein CASSVDRGAGANVLTF.

The chain couples TRBV2 to TRBJ1-2; D unresolved. Germline V lookup: CDR1 SNHLY, CDR2 FYNNEI. The ends were cut back, 3 bases at V and 8 bases at J, with 19 bases in the middle. The CDR3 spans 15 residues. The CDR3 nucleotides are TGTGCCAGCAGTGACGGTGGCAGACAACGTCTAGGCTACACCTTC. As protein: CASSDGGRQRLGYTF.

The chain recombines TRBV27 with TRBJ2-1, with 9 bases lining up with TRBD1. Germline CDR1 is MNHEY and CDR2 is SMNVEV (reference sequence). Trimming removed 7 bases from V and 1 base from J; junction bases left unmatched: 5. The CDR3 sequence is 15 residues long. The CDR3 coding sequence is TGTGCCAGCACCCCCGGGACAGGGTCCTACAATGAGCAGTTCTTC. It codes for CASTPGTGSYNEQFF.

The chain couples TRBV9 to TRBJ2-1, with TRBD2 identical over 16 bases. Germline loops: CDR1 SGDLS, CDR2 YYNGEE. Trimming cost V 3 bases and J 7 bases; bases outside gene matches: 10. The CDR3 has 18 amino acids. The CDR3 region has the DNA TGTGCCAGCAGCGACCCGGGACTAGCGGGGGGGCCGGAAAATGAGCAGTTCTTC. It specifies CASSDPGLAGGPENEQFF.

V and J are TRBV6-1 and TRBJ1-5; 8 nucleotides match TRBD1. CDR3 length: 15 amino acids. CDR1 and CDR2 (germline): MNHNS, SASEGT. V trimming: 1 base; J trimming: 5 bases; junction bases outside the gene matches: 4. CDR3 nucleotide sequence: TGTGCCAGCAGTGAAGGGGGACAGGCTTATCAGCCCCAGCATTTT. It yields the protein CASSEGGQAYQPQHF.